Following are 13 T cell receptor beta chains from one sample sequenced in a study of blood T cell repertoires in COVID-19. The method was immunoSEQ multiplex PCR; TCRdb's version includes in-frame clones alone and lacks a portion of them. The sample has 300,000 to 450,000 clones, more than 70% seen once. Material for sequencing was PBMCs or T cells enriched from blood (not recorded which). These receptors were taken from a young man who had recovered from COVID-19.

This chain uses TRBV5-5 with TRBJ1-1, with no clear D. The germline V gene encodes CDR1 SGHKS and CDR2 YYEKEE (reference sequence). V was shortened by 0 bases and J by 3 bases, with 12 bases between the two germline ends. This CDR3 contains 15 residues. The CDR3 loop is CASSLGRSWYTEAFF. CDR3 in DNA: TGTGCCAGCAGCTTGGGTCGGTCCTGGTACACTGAAGCTTTCTTT. The whole variable domain, filled in from reference TRBV5-5 and TRBJ1-1, reads DAGVTQSPTHLIKTRGQQVTLRCSPISGHKSVSWYQQVLGQGPQFIFQYYEKEERGRGNFPDRFSARQFPNYSSELNVNALLLGDSALYLCASSLGRSWYTEAFFGQGTRLTVV.

The chain has TRBV2 and TRBJ2-7, with 10 positions matching TRBD1. CDR3 length equals 14 residues. Germline-derived CDR1 and CDR2 are SNHLY and FYNNEI. V lost 2 bases, J lost 7 bases, and 5 bases stayed unmatched. The CDR3 DNA sequence: TGTGCCAGCAGTGAACAGACAGGGGGCTTTGAGCAGTACTTC. Amino acids: CASSEQTGGFEQYF.

On this clone: The sample carries other DNA sequences with the same CDR3. The V gene is TRBV5-1, the J gene TRBJ2-3; D is unresolved. The CDR3 runs to 13 residues. Trimming left V 0 bases short and J 2 bases short, with 4 bases between. Germline V gene sequence: CDR1 SGHRS, CDR2 YFSETQ. CDR3 sequence: CASSLAVTDTQYF. CDR3 sequence (DNA): TGCGCCAGCAGCTTGGCCGTCACAGATACGCAGTATTTT.

V usage is TRBV6-5 and J usage is TRBJ1-1; a possible D gene is TRBD1 (6 bases). Trimming pared 1 base from V and 1 base from J, leaving 13 bases between. The CDR3 is 16 amino acids. Germline CDR1 is MNHEY and CDR2 is SVGAGI. The CDR3 is CASSYFALGANTEAFF. The DNA for the CDR3 is TGTGCCAGCAGTTACTTCGCCTTGGGGGCGAACACTGAAGCTTTCTTT.

V and J are TRBV19 and TRBJ1-2, with TRBD1 identical over 10 bases. There are 15 residues in the CDR3. The ends lost 0 bases at V and 6 bases at J; junction bases unmatched: 4. Germline loops: CDR1 LNHDA, CDR2 SQIVND (reference sequence). The CDR3 region has the DNA TGTGCCAGTAGTATAGATTGGACAGGGGGGGATGGCTACACCTTC. It translates to CASSIDWTGGDGYTF.

The chain uses TRBV5-4 and TRBJ2-3; D is perhaps TRBD1 (5 bases). CDR3 length: 15 residues. The germline CDR1 and CDR2 sequences are SGHNT and YYREEE (reference sequence). With 7 bases removed from V and 2 bases from J, the gap between germline ends came to 17 bases. The DNA for the CDR3 is TGTGCCAGCGCCCAAACAGGTTCGTCCACAGATACGCAGTATTTT. Translating gives CASAQTGSSTDTQYF.

The gene calls are TRBV30 and TRBJ2-3; 8 nucleotides match TRBD2. V lost 7 bases to trimming and J lost 4 bases; unmatched junction nucleotides: 7. This CDR3 spans 13 amino acids. In germline, CDR1 is GTSNPN, CDR2 SVGIG (reference sequence). The CDR3 DNA reads as TGTGCCTTTTCGACGGGGGGGCCAGATACGCAGTATTTT. Its translation is CAFSTGGPDTQYF.

The chain couples TRBV12-3 or TRBV12-4 to TRBJ2-7; D may be TRBD2 (5 bases). Trimming shortened V by 6 bases and J by 2 bases, and 11 bases separated the two germline ends. This CDR3 has 13 residues. The CDR3 protein is CASRATGTYEQYF. The DNA for the CDR3 is TGTGCCAGCAGGGCGACGGGAACCTACGAGCAGTACTTC.

The rearrangement uses TRBV2 and TRBJ1-4; D gene unclear. V shed 4 bases and J shed 0 bases, with 9 bases lying between them. The CDR3 is 15 residues long. Germline V CDR1 and CDR2: SNHLY, FYNNEI. The DNA of the CDR3 is TGTGCCAGCAGTGCTTACAGTGCAACTAATGAAAAACTGTTTTTT. The encoded protein is CASSAYSATNEKLFF.

The V call is TRBV21-1, the J call TRBJ1-5; the DNA was not compared with TRBD1, the D call given in the table. TRBV21-1 is a listed pseudogene. CDR3 length: 17 amino acids. This chain's CDR3 is CASSKGGLDRGNQPQHF. The CDR3 coding sequence is TGTGCCAGCAGCAAAGGAGGGCTGGACAGGGGGAATCAGCCCCAGCATTTT.

The chain couples TRBV11-2 to TRBJ2-2; 12 bases map to TRBD2. V was clipped by 6 bases and J by 6 bases; unmatched bases: 5. CDR1 and CDR2 from the germline V gene are SGHAT and FQNNGV. This CDR3 is 15 amino acids long. The CDR3 sequence is CASSPGLAGSGELFF. DNA for the CDR3: TGTGCCAGCAGTCCTGGACTAGCGGGGTCCGGGGAGCTGTTTTTT.

The CDR3 nucleotides read TGCAGCGAAGGACAGGGTAGGGAAGGCTACACCTTC. Residues: CSEGQGREGYTF. J is TRBJ1-2 and V is TRBV29-1; 8 bases agree with TRBD1. The CDR3 covers 12 residues. V trimming: 7 bases; J trimming: 8 bases; junction bases outside the gene matches: 9. Germline V lookup: CDR1 SQVTM, CDR2 ANQGSEA.

This clone came up a few times. The chain employs TRBV7-9 and TRBJ2-5, with 9 bases lining up with TRBD2. This CDR3 is built from 15 residues. Germline CDR1 SEHNR, CDR2 FQNEAQ (reference sequence). V lost 2 bases, J lost 5 bases, and 6 bases stayed unmatched. The CDR3 DNA is TGTGCCAGCAGCTTATTAGCGGGGGTCGGGGAGACCCAGTACTTC. Amino acids: CASSLLAGVGETQYF.